The rows below give T cell receptor beta chains drawn from one sample of a study of blood T cell repertoires in COVID-19. Only in-frame clones appear in the TCRdb table, and some are missing; sequencing was by immunoSEQ multiplex PCR. The data hold about 400,000 clones, with around 87% observed a single time. Sequencing used PBMCs or T cells enriched from blood (not recorded which). Receptors were obtained from a man aged 35-49 years in a cohort exposed to, infected with or recovered from COVID-19 (not recorded which). Both conserved end residues are part of each CDR3. The D gene is left open where the match is weak. Not every row has a clone size; where given, it reads once, few, many or a size class.

D,size,V,J,CDR3,DNA
TRBD1,-,TRBV7-2,TRBJ1-2,CASSSGQGAGYGYTF,TGTGCCAGCAGCTCGGGACAGGGGGCAGGCTATGGCTACACCTTC
-,-,TRBV5-1,TRBJ1-5,CASSLTGNQPQHF,TGCGCCAGCAGCTTGACAGGTAATCAGCCCCAGCATTTT
-,-,TRBV15,TRBJ1-3,CATSRDPQRRSGNTIYF,TGTGCCACCAGCAGAGATCCACAGAGGAGGTCTGGAAACACCATATATTTT
-,once,TRBV9,TRBJ1-6,CASSAGGGSYNSPLHF,TGTGCCAGCAGCGCGGGGGGCGGCTCCTATAATTCACCCCTCCACTTT
TRBD1,-,TRBV25-1,TRBJ1-2,CASSELGQGNYGYTF,TGTGCCAGCAGTGAATTAGGACAGGGGAACTATGGCTACACCTTC
TRBD1,-,TRBV18,TRBJ1-6,CASSPPGQGDSPLHF,TGTGCCAGCTCACCACCGGGACAGGGGGATTCACCCCTCCACTTT
TRBD1,few,TRBV7-9,TRBJ1-1,CASSHGTGDEAFF,TGTGCCAGCAGCCACGGGACAGGGGACGAAGCTTTCTTT
TRBD2,-,TRBV15,TRBJ2-7,CATSRVLGIAGDELYF,TGTGCCACCAGCAGAGTGTTGGGGATAGCGGGAGACGAGCTGTACTTC
-,-,TRBV3-1/TRBV3-2,TRBJ2-1,CASSQTRQGYNEQFF,TGTGCCAGCAGCCAGACTAGACAGGGCTACAATGAGCAGTTCTTC
TRBD1,-,TRBV10-3,TRBJ2-1,CAISEPPGQGSNEQFF,TGTGCCATCAGTGAGCCCCCGGGACAGGGGTCCAATGAGCAGTTCTTC
-,-,TRBV5-1,TRBJ2-3,CASQRDSLNTQYF,TGCGCCAGCCAAAGGGACTCCCTAAATACGCAGTATTTT
TRBD1,-,TRBV2,TRBJ1-2,CASSDEGTGFSGYTF,TGTGCCAGCAGTGACGAGGGGACAGGGTTTAGTGGCTACACCTTC
-,once,TRBV7-2,TRBJ2-7,CASSLGSTYEQYF,TGTGCCAGCAGCTTAGGGAGCACCTACGAGCAGTACTTC
-,-,TRBV27,TRBJ1-2,CASSLRVGAIYTF,TGTGCCAGCAGTTTAAGGGTGGGAGCGATCTACACCTTC
-,-,TRBV11-2,TRBJ1-6,CASSYGQTNSPLHF,TGTGCCAGCAGCTACGGACAGACTAATTCACCCCTCCACTTT
-,-,TRBV6-5,TRBJ1-5,CASSYEKTQGNQPQHF,TGTGCCAGCAGTTACGAAAAAACACAAGGCAATCAGCCCCAGCATTTT
-,many,TRBV5-1,TRBJ2-3,CASSLARVTDTQYF,TGCGCCAGCAGCTTGGCCCGGGTTACGGATACGCAGTATTTT
TRBD1,-,TRBV19,TRBJ1-5,CASSIRAGGIQPQHF,TGTGCCAGTAGTATTAGGGCAGGGGGAATCCAGCCCCAGCATTTT
TRBD1,-,TRBV6-1,TRBJ2-5,CASSEALPGGRKTQYF,TGTGCCAGCAGTGAAGCGCTTCCAGGGGGACGAAAGACCCAGTACTTC
-,-,TRBV28,TRBJ1-2,CATSEGINYGYTF,TGTGCCACAAGTGAGGGCATTAACTATGGCTACACCTTC
TRBD2,-,TRBV30,TRBJ2-7,CAWSGGWSSYEQYF,TGTGCCTGGTCGGGGGGTTGGAGTTCCTACGAGCAGTACTTC
TRBD1,-,TRBV7-6,TRBJ2-7,CASRPGTGGPYEQYF,TGTGCCAGCCGCCCGGGGACAGGGGGGCCCTACGAGCAGTACTTC
-,-,TRBV28,TRBJ1-6,CASSFRENSPLHF,TGTGCCAGCAGTTTTCGGGAGAATTCACCCCTCCACTTT
-,-,TRBV7-3,TRBJ1-6,CASSLSAGVLYNSPLHF,TGTGCCAGCAGCTTATCGGCAGGGGTACTCTATAATTCACCCCTCCACTTT
-,-,TRBV2,TRBJ1-3,CASGRGQSDTIYF,TGTGCCAGCGGGCGGGGTCAGTCAGACACCATATATTTT
-,-,TRBV18,TRBJ1-1,CASSPLPGQNTEAFF,TGTGCCAGCTCACCCCTGCCAGGCCAGAACACTGAAGCTTTCTTT
-,-,TRBV28,TRBJ1-4,CASSITGLTNEKLFF,TGTGCCAGCAGTATTACAGGGCTAACTAATGAAAAACTGTTTTTT
-,-,TRBV19,TRBJ1-2,CASSTGWNRVLGYTF,TGTGCCAGTAGTACCGGGTGGAACAGGGTCCTTGGCTACACCTTC
-,-,TRBV2,TRBJ1-1,CASRGQYEAFF,TGTGCCAGCAGAGGACAGTATGAAGCTTTCTTT
TRBD1,-,TRBV24-1,TRBJ2-5,CATSDIGGLETQYF,TGTGCCACCAGTGATATAGGGGGCTTGGAGACCCAGTACTTC
TRBD1,-,TRBV18,TRBJ2-5,CASSPPGRGREETQYF,TGTGCCAGCTCACCACCGGGCAGGGGGCGCGAAGAGACCCAGTACTTC
TRBD1,once,TRBV19,TRBJ1-2,CASYGTDYGYTF,TGTGCCAGCTACGGGACAGACTATGGCTACACCTTC
-,-,TRBV18,TRBJ1-5,CASSPSPVTSNQPQHF,TGTGCCAGCTCACCAAGCCCTGTTACTAGCAATCAGCCCCAGCATTTT
-,-,TRBV27,TRBJ1-2,CASSPSLLYGYTF,TGTGCCAGCAGTCCTAGCCTCCTCTATGGCTACACCTTC
TRBD1,-,TRBV7-8,TRBJ2-1,CASRTTGQGYNEQFF,TGTGCCAGCAGAACAACGGGACAGGGCTACAATGAGCAGTTCTTC
-,-,TRBV6-2/TRBV6-3,TRBJ2-2,CASSYLLADTGELFF,TGTGCCAGCAGTTACCTTCTAGCTGACACCGGGGAGCTGTTTTTT
-,once,TRBV19,TRBJ2-6,CASSSGLNSGANVLTF,TGTGCCAGTAGTTCGGGACTGAACTCTGGGGCCAACGTCCTGACTTTC
-,-,TRBV10-1,TRBJ2-1,CASSESIGPGVEQFF,TGCGCCAGCAGTGAGTCGATCGGACCAGGGGTTGAGCAGTTCTTC
TRBD2,-,TRBV9,TRBJ2-1,CASSGSGTSGRTSYNEQFF,TGTGCCAGCAGCGGATCCGGGACTAGCGGGAGGACCTCCTACAATGAGCAGTTCTTC
-,-,TRBV7-5,TRBJ1-5,CVPRVREPQHF,TGTGTCCCGCGGGTGAGGGAGCCCCAGCATTTT
-,-,TRBV19,TRBJ1-5,CASSPGGNQPQHF,TGTGCCAGTAGCCCAGGGGGCAATCAGCCCCAGCATTTT
TRBD2,-,TRBV27,TRBJ2-7,CASSRGLAGGYEQYF,TGTGCCAGCAGTAGGGGACTAGCGGGAGGCTACGAGCAGTACTTC
-,once,TRBV9,TRBJ1-1,CASSVGSGRQNTEAFF,TGTGCCAGCAGCGTAGGGTCAGGGCGCCAGAACACTGAAGCTTTCTTT
-,-,TRBV10-1,TRBJ1-1,CASSDRFGAQGPEAFF,TGCGCCAGCAGTGATCGGTTTGGTGCGCAGGGGCCTGAAGCTTTCTTT
TRBD1,-,TRBV19,TRBJ2-7,CASSRDSLYEQYF,TGTGCCAGTAGCCGGGACAGCCTCTACGAGCAGTACTTC
TRBD1,-,TRBV6-2/TRBV6-3,TRBJ2-1,CASSPPLGTVDPPPFF,TGTGCCAGCAGTCCCCCTTTGGGGACAGTGGACCCTCCACCGTTCTTC
-,-,TRBV9,TRBJ2-5,CASSVQGGEETQYF,TGTGCCAGCAGCGTGCAAGGGGGGGAAGAGACCCAGTACTTC
TRBD1,-,TRBV7-9,TRBJ2-7,CASSSTGTSYEQYF,TGTGCCAGCAGCTCGACAGGGACCTCCTACGAGCAGTACTTC
TRBD1,-,TRBV27,TRBJ2-3,CASSLGRGTDTQYF,TGTGCCAGCAGTTTAGGCAGGGGGACAGATACGCAGTATTTT
-,-,TRBV18,TRBJ1-2,CASSPPSDGYTF,TGTGCCAGCTCACCACCGTCGGATGGCTACACCTTC
-,-,TRBV27,TRBJ1-1,CASSLNRIRNTEAFF,TGTGCCAGCAGTCTTAACAGGATAAGAAACACTGAAGCTTTCTTT
TRBD1,-,TRBV27,TRBJ1-5,CASSQDRVEPQHF,TGTGCCAGCAGTCAAGACAGGGTAGAGCCCCAGCATTTT
-,-,TRBV9,TRBJ2-2,CASTPKLNTGELFF,TGTGCCAGCACTCCTAAATTAAACACCGGGGAGCTGTTTTTT
TRBD2,-,TRBV28,TRBJ2-5,CASSSQGLAEQETQYF,TGTGCCAGCAGTTCCCAGGGACTAGCGGAGCAAGAGACCCAGTACTTC
TRBD1,once,TRBV6-1,TRBJ2-1,CASSEVLGGTVVEQFF,TGTGCCAGCAGTGAAGTACTGGGTGGGACAGTCGTTGAGCAGTTCTTC